This T cell receptor (beta chain) was captured by sequencing in a study of blood T cells in healthy people across ages. Study conclusions and caveats: Higher naive T cell percentage went strongly together with higher TCR beta diversity. Older age coincided with a roughly linear decline in TCR beta diversity per million T cells.

This clonotype was counted a few times. Its antigen is unknown. The use of a sample-barcoded 5' primer and a J-beta primer mix characterized a second PCR of about 7 to 12 cycles. TCRdb independently ran MiXCR on the 5' RACE reads; one entry per CDR3 protein. Of about 640,000 distinct CDR3 sequences listed, approximately 50% are singletons. This CDR3 has 12 residues. The trim removed 4 bases at V and 8 bases at J, leaving 3 bases unmatched. The germline V gene has CDR1 SGHDT and CDR2 YYEEEE. Per sample, a minimum of 6.5 million PBMCs were isolated. The chain recombines TRBV5-6 with TRBJ2-1; 7 nucleotides line up with TRBD1. The TCR was taken from a man aged 55 to 70 in good health. Specimen: blood. Here the CDR3 reads CASSPGQDEQFF. The CDR3 DNA reads as TGTGCCAGCAGCCCCGGACAGGATGAGCAGTTCTTC.